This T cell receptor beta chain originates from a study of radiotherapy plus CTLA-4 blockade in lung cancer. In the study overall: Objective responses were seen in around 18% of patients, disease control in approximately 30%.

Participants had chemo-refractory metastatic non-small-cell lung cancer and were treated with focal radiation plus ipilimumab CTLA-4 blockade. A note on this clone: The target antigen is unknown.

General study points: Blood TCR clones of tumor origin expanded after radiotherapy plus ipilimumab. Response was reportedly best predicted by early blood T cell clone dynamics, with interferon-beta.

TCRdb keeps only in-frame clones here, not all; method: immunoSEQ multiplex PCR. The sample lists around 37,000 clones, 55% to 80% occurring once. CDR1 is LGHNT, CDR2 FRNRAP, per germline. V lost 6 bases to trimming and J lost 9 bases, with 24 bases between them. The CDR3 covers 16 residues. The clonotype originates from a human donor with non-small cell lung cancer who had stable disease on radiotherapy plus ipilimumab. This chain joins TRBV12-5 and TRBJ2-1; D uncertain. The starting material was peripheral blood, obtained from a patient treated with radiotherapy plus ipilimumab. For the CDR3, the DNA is TGTGCTAGTGGCGCCCCCTCTAGAGGCGCCGAGGCTGAGCAGTTCTTC. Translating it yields CASGAPSRGAEAEQFF.